What follows describes a single T cell receptor (beta chain). TCRdb keeps only in-frame clones here, not all; method: immunoSEQ multiplex PCR. The data show tens of thousands of clones, approximately 86% seen once. These data are taken from a study of PD-L1 blockade in urothelial cancer. Sequenced material: PBMCs, taken around atezolizumab (anti-PD-L1) treatment. This TCR came from a woman in her sixties or seventies with urothelial cancer.

The CDR3 loop is CASSPPLGDLRTQYF. The CDR3 region has the DNA TGTGCCAGCTCACCTCCCCTCGGGGATCTACGGACCCAGTACTTC. The V and J genes are TRBV18 and TRBJ2-5; the D gene is possibly TRBD2 (5 bases). The V gene lost 3 bases and the J gene lost 7 bases, with 18 bases spanning the gap. The CDR3 length is 15 residues. Germline values: CDR1 KGHSH, CDR2 LQKENI.